A single sample is the source of the 7 T cell receptor beta chains below, sequenced in a study of OX40 agonist ivuxolimab in advanced cancers. To prepare the library, the immunoSEQ multiplex PCR assay was applied. What TCRdb holds here is the immuneACCESS table cut down to in-frame rearrangements. Part of the clones is not present; checked against another copy, under half of the missing clones reflect an unresolved V gene, and the others are unexplained. Within this sample are about 46,000 clones, with roughly nine tenths of them counted one time only. Clones ranked in the top ten supply roughly 4.4% of the sample. Sequences were derived from CD4+ or CD8+ T cells sorted from blood, sampled in a trial of the OX40 agonist ivuxolimab. These receptors were taken from an adult with an advanced solid tumor such as melanoma, head and neck, liver or kidney cancer.

This chain links TRBV6-4 with TRBJ2-2; no firm D call. This CDR3 region has 14 residues. The ends were cut back, 4 bases at V and 3 bases at J, with 9 bases in the middle. Germline V lookup: CDR1 MRHNA, CDR2 SNTAGT. The DNA for the CDR3 is TGTGCCAGCAGTGCGAAGGGCGACACCGGGGAGCTGTTTTTT. Its translation is CASSAKGDTGELFF.

The gene calls are TRBV19 and TRBJ2-2, with no clear D. Trimming pared 3 bases from V and 1 base from J, leaving 9 bases between. There are 15 residues in the CDR3. CDR1 is LNHDA, CDR2 SQIVND, per germline (reference sequence). CDR3 nucleotides: TGTGCCAGTAGTATCTTTGGTGGGAACACCGGGGAGCTGTTTTTT. This gives the protein CASSIFGGNTGELFF.

This clone was recorded only once. The J gene is TRBJ2-1, the V gene TRBV28, with 13 bases fitting TRBD2. The V segment lost 3 bases and the J segment 4 bases; nucleotides outside the gene matches: 3. Germline CDR1 and CDR2: MDHEN and SYDVKM. There are 16 residues in the CDR3. DNA of the CDR3: TGTGCCAGCAGTTTGGGACTAGCGGGGAAGTACAATGAGCAGTTCTTC. Residues: CASSLGLAGKYNEQFF.

The gene calls are TRBV4-1 and TRBJ2-2; unclear D gene. Germline V CDR1 and CDR2: MGHRA, YSYEKL. V was cut by 2 bases and J by 2 bases, with 9 bases left in between. The CDR3 is 15 residues long. The CDR3 DNA follows: TGCGCCAGCAGCCAAACTACAGCAAACACCGGGGAGCTGTTTTTT. Translating it yields CASSQTTANTGELFF.

The genes are TRBV4-3 and TRBJ2-2; weak D call: TRBD1 (5 bases). This CDR3 is built from 16 residues. Trimming took 0 bases from V and 3 from J, leaving 11 bases between them. Germline CDR1 reads LGHNA; CDR2 reads YSLEER. CDR3 DNA sequence: TGCGCCAGCAGCCAAGATCTCCAGGGATACACCGGGGAGCTGTTTTTT. Encoded protein: CASSQDLQGYTGELFF.

The chain is built from TRBV18 and TRBJ2-2; 8 bases fit TRBD1. V gave up 3 bases and J gave up 3 bases; unmatched junction bases: 6. This CDR3 has 16 residues. Germline values: CDR1 KGHSH, CDR2 LQKENI. DNA for the CDR3: TGTGCCAGCTCACCTTCGTGGACAGGGCACACCGGGGAGCTGTTTTTT. Translated, it gives CASSPSWTGHTGELFF.

The rearrangement uses TRBV11-2 and TRBJ2-1; either TRBD1 or TRBD2 may fit D (5 bases each). V lost 5 bases, J lost 7 bases, and 12 bases lay in between. The CDR3 loop spans 13 amino acids. CDR1 is SGHAT and CDR2 is FQNNGV in the germline V gene. As DNA, the CDR3 is TGTGCCAGCAGCGCCGGGTGGGGGAATGAGCAGTTCTTC. Translation: CASSAGWGNEQFF.